The clone carrying this T cell receptor (beta chain) was found a few times. The antigen remains unidentified. The data stem from a study of T cell repertoires in cytomegalovirus infection. TCRdb fed the reads into MiXCR, producing one record per CDR3 protein. This table holds approximately 770,000 distinct CDR3 sequences, under 35% found once. Germline CDR1 MNHEY, CDR2 SVGEGT. This CDR3 is built from 21 residues. The junction had 30 bases not matched to a gene; V was cut back by 6 bases and J by 5 bases. Material: cultured CD8+ T cells from PBMCs, obtained from culture after CMV antigen stimulation. This TCR was recovered from a human donor in good health (CMV status not recorded). Some clones in this sample may be carry-over from other donors' samples. This chain joins TRBV6-2 or TRBV6-3 and TRBJ1-1; 7 bases map to TRBD1. The CDR3 spells CASRQRGFPRSGDREPTEAFF. The CDR3, as DNA: TGTGCCAGCAGGCAGCGGGGCTTTCCTCGCTCGGGCGACAGGGAACCAACTGAAGCTTTCTTT.